The 9 T cell receptor beta chains below were found in one sample sequenced in a study of cytomegalovirus exposure and HLA in healthy donors. Primers: 60 Vbeta forward and 13 Jbeta reverse. Libraries were prepared by immunoSEQ multiplex PCR; TCRdb keeps only in-frame clonotypes and omits some of them. The sample lists about 130,000 clones; 76% were seen once. Sequenced material: PBMCs. These receptors all stem from a female donor in good health and CMV-seropositive.

The V and J genes are TRBV9 and TRBJ2-7, with TRBD1 identical over 8 bases. Germline V gives CDR1 SGDLS, CDR2 YYNGEE. This CDR3 region has 14 residues. V trimming: 0 bases; J trimming: 9 bases; junction bases outside the gene matches: 8. CDR3 sequence reads: CASSVDDRGVGQYF. The CDR3 DNA follows: TGTGCCAGCAGCGTAGATGACAGGGGAGTGGGGCAGTACTTC.

The genes are TRBV6-5 and TRBJ2-7; unclear D gene. There are 14 residues in the CDR3. Germline loops: CDR1 MNHEY, CDR2 SVGAGI. V was pared by 0 bases and J by 3 bases, with 9 bases between. CDR3 bases: TGTGCCAGCAGTTACTCTAGTCCCCTCTACGAGCAGTACTTC. Protein sequence: CASSYSSPLYEQYF.

The chain combines TRBV28 with TRBJ2-7; 7 bases are a match to TRBD1. Germline loops: CDR1 MDHEN, CDR2 SYDVKM. The CDR3 has 12 amino acids. The V segment lost 5 bases and the J segment 3 bases; nucleotides outside the gene matches: 1. This CDR3 is CASSGTVYEQYF. The CDR3 DNA follows: TGTGCCAGCAGTGGGACAGTCTACGAGCAGTACTTC.

The chain employs TRBV29-1 and TRBJ1-2; D perhaps matches TRBD1 (5 bases). Germline CDR1 and CDR2: SQVTM and ANQGSEA. The CDR3 has 15 amino acids. V lost 5 bases and J 3 bases, leaving 19 bases between the germline ends. The CDR3 DNA is TGCAGCGTTCCGTCCGACATGTGGGGGGACTATGGCTACACCTTC. It specifies CSVPSDMWGDYGYTF.

The chain has TRBV19 and TRBJ1-3; the D is unclear. The CDR3 loop spans 13 amino acids. Germline CDR1 reads LNHDA; CDR2 reads SQIVND (reference sequence). V shed 7 bases and J shed 0 bases, with 7 bases lying between them. The CDR3 region is CASIPNSGNTIYF. For the CDR3, the DNA is TGTGCCAGTATTCCAAACTCTGGAAACACCATATATTTT.

The CDR3 bases are TGTGCCAGCAGTTTAGGTGGGAGTCTCAACGAGCAGTACTTC. Encoded protein: CASSLGGSLNEQYF. The V and J genes are TRBV28 and TRBJ2-7; a weak D match, TRBD2 (5 bases). Trimming removed 2 bases from V and 5 bases from J, with 13 bases in between. This CDR3 is built from 14 residues. Germline CDR1 is MDHEN and CDR2 is SYDVKM.

The rearrangement joins TRBV5-1 to TRBJ2-7; D may be TRBD2 (6 bases). V was trimmed by 5 bases and J by 4 bases, leaving 10 bases between them. Germline loops: CDR1 SGHRS, CDR2 YFSETQ. This CDR3 spans 12 amino acids. The CDR3 DNA follows: TGCGCCAGCAGTTTAAGCGGGTACGAGCAGTACTTC. Its translation: CASSLSGYEQYF.

This clone was seen more than once but under ten times. The rearrangement links TRBV27 to TRBJ2-4; 8 bases match TRBD1. Trimming cost V 3 bases and J 15 bases; bases outside gene matches: 10. This CDR3 spans 13 amino acids. In germline, CDR1 is MNHEY, CDR2 SMNVEV (reference sequence). The CDR3 here is CASSFRTGSWVYF. For the CDR3, the DNA is TGTGCCAGCAGTTTCAGGACAGGGAGTTGGGTGTACTTC.

J is TRBJ2-7 and V is TRBV28; 7 bases fit TRBD1. Looked up from germline, CDR1 is MDHEN and CDR2 is SYDVKM. Trimming at V came to 7 bases and at J to 4 bases, leaving 10 bases not matched to a gene. The CDR3 spans 14 residues. In DNA form, the CDR3 reads TGTGCCAGCACTTCTGGAGCAGGGGGTTACGAGCAGTACTTC. It is translated as CASTSGAGGYEQYF.